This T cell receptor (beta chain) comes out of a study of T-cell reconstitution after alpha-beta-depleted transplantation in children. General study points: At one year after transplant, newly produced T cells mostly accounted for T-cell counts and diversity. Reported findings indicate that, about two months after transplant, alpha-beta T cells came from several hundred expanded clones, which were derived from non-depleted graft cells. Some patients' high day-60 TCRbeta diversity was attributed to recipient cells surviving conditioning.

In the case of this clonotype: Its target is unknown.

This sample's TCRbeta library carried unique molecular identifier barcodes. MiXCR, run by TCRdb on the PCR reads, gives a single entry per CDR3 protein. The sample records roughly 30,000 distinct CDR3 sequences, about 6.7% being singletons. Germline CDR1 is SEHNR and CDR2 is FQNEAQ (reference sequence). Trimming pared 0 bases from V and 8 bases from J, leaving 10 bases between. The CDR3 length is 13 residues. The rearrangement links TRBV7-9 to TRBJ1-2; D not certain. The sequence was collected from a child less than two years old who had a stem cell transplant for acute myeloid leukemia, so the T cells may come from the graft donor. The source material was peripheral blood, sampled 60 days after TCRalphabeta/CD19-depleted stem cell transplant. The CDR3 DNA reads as TGTGCCAGCAGCTTAGCGCTCCCACTAGGCTACACCTTC. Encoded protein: CASSLALPLGYTF.